The text below deals with one T cell receptor beta chain. Genomic DNA, serving as template, underwent TCR beta VDJ and CDR3 profiling. TCRdb called the reads again in MiXCR, with one record for every CDR3 protein. Of some 150,000 distinct CDR3 sequences listed, approximately 52% were seen once; the top ten hold around 12%. This entry belongs to a study of CD8+CD57+ T cells in acquired aplastic anemia. Per germline, CDR1 MGHDK and CDR2 SYGVNS. The length of the CDR3 is 13 residues. The V and J ends lost 4 bases and 1 base respectively, with 7 bases between them. Patients chosen for sequencing had shown CD8+CD57+ cell expansion by flow cytometry.

Sequenced input: sorted CD4+, CD8+, or CD8+CD57+ T cells (not recorded which) from PBMCs. The V gene is TRBV25-1, the J gene TRBJ1-1; no definite D call. The sequence was obtained from a human donor with aplastic anemia. The CDR3 sequence: CASSGSSNTEAFF. The CDR3 bases are TGTGCCAGCAGTGGATCTTCGAACACTGAAGCTTTCTTT.